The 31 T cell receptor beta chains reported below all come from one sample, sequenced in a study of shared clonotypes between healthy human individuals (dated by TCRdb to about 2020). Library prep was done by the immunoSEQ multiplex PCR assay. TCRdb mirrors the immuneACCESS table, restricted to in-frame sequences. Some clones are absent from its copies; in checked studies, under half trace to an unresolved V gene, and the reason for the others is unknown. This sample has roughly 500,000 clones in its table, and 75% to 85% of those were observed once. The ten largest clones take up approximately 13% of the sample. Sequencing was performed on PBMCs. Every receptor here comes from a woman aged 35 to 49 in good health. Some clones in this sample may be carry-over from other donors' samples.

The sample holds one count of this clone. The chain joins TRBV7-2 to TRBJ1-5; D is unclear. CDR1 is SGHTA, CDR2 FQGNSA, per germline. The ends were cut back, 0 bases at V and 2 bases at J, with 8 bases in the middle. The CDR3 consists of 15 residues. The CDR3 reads CASSLATAGNQPQHF. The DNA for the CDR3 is TGTGCCAGCAGCTTAGCCACAGCAGGCAATCAGCCCCAGCATTTT.

Here the CDR3 reads CATSSNYLEQYF. The DNA of the CDR3 is TGTGCCACCAGCAGTAATTATCTCGAGCAGTACTTC. This sequence joins TRBV15 and TRBJ2-7; no definite D call. The V gene's germline CDR1 is LNHNV and CDR2 YYDKDF (reference sequence). With 3 bases removed from V and 6 bases from J, the gap between germline ends came to 9 bases. The CDR3 is made up of 12 amino acids.

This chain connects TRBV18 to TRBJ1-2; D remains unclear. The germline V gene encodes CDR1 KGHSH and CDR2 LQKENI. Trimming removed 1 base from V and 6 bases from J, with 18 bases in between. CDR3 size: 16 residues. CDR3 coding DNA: TGTGCCAGCTCACCACGAATTGAGACGGTTGTGAATGGCTACACCTTC. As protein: CASSPRIETVVNGYTF. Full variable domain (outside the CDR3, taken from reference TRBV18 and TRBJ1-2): NAGVMQNPRHLVRRRGQEARLRCSPMKGHSHVYWYRQLPEEGLKFMVYLQKENIIDESGMPKERFSAEFPKEGPSILRIQQVVRGDSAAYFCASSPRIETVVNGYTFGSGTRLTVV.

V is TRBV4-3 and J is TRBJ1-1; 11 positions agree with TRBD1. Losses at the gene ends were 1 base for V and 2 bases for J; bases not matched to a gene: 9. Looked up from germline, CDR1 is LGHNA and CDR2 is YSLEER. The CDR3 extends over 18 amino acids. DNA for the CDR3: TGCGCCAGCAGCCAAGGTCCGGGACAGGGGGGAATTAACACTGAAGCTTTCTTT. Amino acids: CASSQGPGQGGINTEAFF.

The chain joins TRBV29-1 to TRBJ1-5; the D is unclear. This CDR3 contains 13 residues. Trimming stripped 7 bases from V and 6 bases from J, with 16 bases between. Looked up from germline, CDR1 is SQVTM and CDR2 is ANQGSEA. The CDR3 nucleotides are TGCAGCGCCGAGCCGGGGAGAGGTCAGCCCCAGCATTTT. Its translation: CSAEPGRGQPQHF.

As DNA, the CDR3 is TGTGCCAGCAGTGACCCAGGGAGTGTATTTTCCGGGGAGCTGTTTTTT. Translation: CASSDPGSVFSGELFF. The gene calls are TRBV6-1 and TRBJ2-2, with D perhaps TRBD1 or TRBD2 (5 bases each). V was pared by 3 bases and J by 6 bases, with 17 bases between. Germline V gene sequence: CDR1 MNHNS, CDR2 SASEGT. There are 16 residues in the CDR3.

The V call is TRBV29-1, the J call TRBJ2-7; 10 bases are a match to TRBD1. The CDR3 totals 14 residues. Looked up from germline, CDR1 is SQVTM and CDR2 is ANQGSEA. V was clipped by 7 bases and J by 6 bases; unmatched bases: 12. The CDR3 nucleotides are TGCAGCGGCACTGGACAGGGGGAATACTGCGAGCAGTACTTC. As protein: CSGTGQGEYCEQYF.

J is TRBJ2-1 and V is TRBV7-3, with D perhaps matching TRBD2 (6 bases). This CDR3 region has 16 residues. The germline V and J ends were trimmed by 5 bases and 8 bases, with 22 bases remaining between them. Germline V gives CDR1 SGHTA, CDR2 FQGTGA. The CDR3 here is CASSAQTSGAGHEQFF. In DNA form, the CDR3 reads TGTGCCAGCAGCGCCCAGACTAGTGGGGCCGGGCATGAGCAGTTCTTC.

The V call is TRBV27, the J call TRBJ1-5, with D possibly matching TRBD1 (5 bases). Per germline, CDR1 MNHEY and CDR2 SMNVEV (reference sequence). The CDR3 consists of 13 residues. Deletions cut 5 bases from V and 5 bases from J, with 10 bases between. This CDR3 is CASSAGRDQPQHF. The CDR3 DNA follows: TGTGCCAGCAGTGCAGGGCGTGATCAGCCCCAGCATTTT.

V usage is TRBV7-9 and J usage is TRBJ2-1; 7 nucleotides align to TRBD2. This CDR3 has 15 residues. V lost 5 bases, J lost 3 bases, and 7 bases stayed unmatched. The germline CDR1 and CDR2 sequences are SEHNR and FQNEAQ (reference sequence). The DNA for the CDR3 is TGTGCCAGCAGCCCCCGGGAGGTAGTCTACAATGAGCAGTTCTTC. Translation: CASSPREVVYNEQFF.

The CDR3 is CASSVGLAASYNEQFF. Written as DNA, the CDR3 is TGTGCCAGCAGCGTTGGACTAGCGGCCTCCTACAATGAGCAGTTCTTC. This rearrangement joins TRBV7-2 to TRBJ2-1, with 10 nucleotides matching TRBD2. Germline CDR1 and CDR2: SGHTA and FQGNSA. This CDR3 is 16 amino acids long. Trimming at V came to 5 bases and at J to 0 bases, leaving 4 bases not matched to a gene.

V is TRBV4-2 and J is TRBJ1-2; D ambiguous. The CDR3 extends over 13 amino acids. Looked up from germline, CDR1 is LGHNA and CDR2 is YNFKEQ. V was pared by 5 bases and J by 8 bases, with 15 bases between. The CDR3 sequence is CASSLEEKRGYTF. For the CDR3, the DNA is TGTGCCAGCAGCTTGGAGGAGAAGAGGGGCTACACCTTC.

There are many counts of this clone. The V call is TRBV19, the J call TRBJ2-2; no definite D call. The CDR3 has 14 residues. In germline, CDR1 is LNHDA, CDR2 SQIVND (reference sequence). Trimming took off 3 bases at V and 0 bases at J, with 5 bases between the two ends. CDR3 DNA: TGTGCCAGTAGTATTTTTACGAACACCGGGGAGCTGTTTTTT. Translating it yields CASSIFTNTGELFF.

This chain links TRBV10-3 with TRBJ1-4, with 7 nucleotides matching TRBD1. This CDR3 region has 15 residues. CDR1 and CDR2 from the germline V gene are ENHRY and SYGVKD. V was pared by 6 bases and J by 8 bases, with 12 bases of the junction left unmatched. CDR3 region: CAIRSEGADEEKLFF. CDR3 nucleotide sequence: TGTGCCATCAGGAGTGAGGGGGCTGATGAGGAAAAACTGTTTTTT.

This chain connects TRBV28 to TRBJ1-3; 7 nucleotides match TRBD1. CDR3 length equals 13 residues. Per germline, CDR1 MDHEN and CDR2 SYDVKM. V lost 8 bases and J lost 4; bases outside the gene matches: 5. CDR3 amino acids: CASGGGAGNTIYF. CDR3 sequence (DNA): TGTGCCAGCGGAGGGGGCGCGGGAAACACCATATATTTT. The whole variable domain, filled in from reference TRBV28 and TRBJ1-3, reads DVKVTQSSRYLVKRTGEKVFLECVQDMDHENMFWYRQDPGLGLRLIYFSYDVKMKEKGDIPEGYSVSREKKERFSLILESASTNQTSMYLCASGGGAGNTIYFGEGSWLTVV.

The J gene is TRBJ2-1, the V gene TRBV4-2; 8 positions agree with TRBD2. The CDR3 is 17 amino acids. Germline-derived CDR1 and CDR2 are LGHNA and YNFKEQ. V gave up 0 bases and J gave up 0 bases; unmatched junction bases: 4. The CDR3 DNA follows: TGTGCCAGCAGCCAAGAGGGCAGCGGGAGCTCCTACAATGAGCAGTTCTTC. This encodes CASSQEGSGSSYNEQFF.

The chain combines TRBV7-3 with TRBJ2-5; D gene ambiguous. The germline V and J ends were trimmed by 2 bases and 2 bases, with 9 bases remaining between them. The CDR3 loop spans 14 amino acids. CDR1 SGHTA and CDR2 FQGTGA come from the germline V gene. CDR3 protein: CASSLPGSQETQYF. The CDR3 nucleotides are TGTGCCAGCAGCTTACCGGGTTCGCAAGAGACCCAGTACTTC.

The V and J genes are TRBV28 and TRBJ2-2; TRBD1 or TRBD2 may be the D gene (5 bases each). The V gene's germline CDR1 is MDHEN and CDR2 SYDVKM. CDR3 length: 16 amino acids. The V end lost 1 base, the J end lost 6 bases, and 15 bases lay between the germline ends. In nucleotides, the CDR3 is TGTGCCAGCAGTTTATTTACCGGGACCCTTCCCGGGGAGCTGTTTTTT. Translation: CASSLFTGTLPGELFF.

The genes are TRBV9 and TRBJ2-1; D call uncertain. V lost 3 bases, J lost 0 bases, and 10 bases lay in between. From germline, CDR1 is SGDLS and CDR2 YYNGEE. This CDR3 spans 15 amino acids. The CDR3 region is CASSEGSLSYNEQFF. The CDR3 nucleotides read TGTGCCAGCAGCGAGGGAAGCCTCTCCTACAATGAGCAGTTCTTC.

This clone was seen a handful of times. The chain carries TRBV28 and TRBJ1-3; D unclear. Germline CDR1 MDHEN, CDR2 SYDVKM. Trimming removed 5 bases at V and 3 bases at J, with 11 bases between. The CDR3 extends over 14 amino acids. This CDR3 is CASSSSGRGNTIYF. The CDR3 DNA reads TGTGCCAGCAGTAGCTCAGGACGTGGAAACACCATATATTTT. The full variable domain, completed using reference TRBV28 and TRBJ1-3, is DVKVTQSSRYLVKRTGEKVFLECVQDMDHENMFWYRQDPGLGLRLIYFSYDVKMKEKGDIPEGYSVSREKKERFSLILESASTNQTSMYLCASSSSGRGNTIYFGEGSWLTVV.

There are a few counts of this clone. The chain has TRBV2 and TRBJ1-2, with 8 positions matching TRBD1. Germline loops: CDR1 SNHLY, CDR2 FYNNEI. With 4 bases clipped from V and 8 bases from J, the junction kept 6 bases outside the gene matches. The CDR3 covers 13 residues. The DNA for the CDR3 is TGTGCCAGCAGTGCTGACAGGGGTGAAGGCTACACCTTC. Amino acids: CASSADRGEGYTF.

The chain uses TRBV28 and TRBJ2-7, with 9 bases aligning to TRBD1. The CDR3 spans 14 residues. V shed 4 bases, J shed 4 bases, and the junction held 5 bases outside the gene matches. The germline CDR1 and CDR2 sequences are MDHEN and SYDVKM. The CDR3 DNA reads TGTGCCAGCAGTTCGGAACAGGGGGCTTACGAGCAGTACTTC. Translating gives CASSSEQGAYEQYF.

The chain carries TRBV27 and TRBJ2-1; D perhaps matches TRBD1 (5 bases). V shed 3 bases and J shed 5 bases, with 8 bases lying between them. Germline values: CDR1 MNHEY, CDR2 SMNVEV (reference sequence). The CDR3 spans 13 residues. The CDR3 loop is CASSFSRDNEQFF. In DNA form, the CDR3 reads TGTGCCAGCAGTTTCTCCAGGGACAATGAGCAGTTCTTC.

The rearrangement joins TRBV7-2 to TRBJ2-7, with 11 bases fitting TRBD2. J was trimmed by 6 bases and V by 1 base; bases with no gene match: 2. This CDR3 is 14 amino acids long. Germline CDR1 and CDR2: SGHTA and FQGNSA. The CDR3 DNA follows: TGTGCCAGCAGCTTAGGGGGACTAGCGGTCGAGCAGTACTTC. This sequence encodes CASSLGGLAVEQYF. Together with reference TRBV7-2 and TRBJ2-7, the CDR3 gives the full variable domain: GAGVSQSPSNKVTEKGKDVELRCDPISGHTALYWYRQSLGQGLEFLIYFQGNSAPDKSGLPSDRFSAERTGGSVSTLTIQRTQQEDSAVYLCASSLGGLAVEQYFGPGTRLTVT.

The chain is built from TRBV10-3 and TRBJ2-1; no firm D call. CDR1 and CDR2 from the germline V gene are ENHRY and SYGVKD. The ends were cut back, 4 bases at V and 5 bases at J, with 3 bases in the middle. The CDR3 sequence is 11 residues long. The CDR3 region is CAISGDNEQFF. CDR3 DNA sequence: TGTGCCATCAGTGGTGACAATGAGCAGTTCTTC.

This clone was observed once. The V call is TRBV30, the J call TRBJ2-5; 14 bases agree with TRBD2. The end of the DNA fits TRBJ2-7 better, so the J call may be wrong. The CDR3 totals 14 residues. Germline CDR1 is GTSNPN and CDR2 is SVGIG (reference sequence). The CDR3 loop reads CAWNPGLAGDEQYF. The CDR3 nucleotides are TGTGCCTGGAACCCGGGACTAGCGGGAGACGAGCAGTACTTC.

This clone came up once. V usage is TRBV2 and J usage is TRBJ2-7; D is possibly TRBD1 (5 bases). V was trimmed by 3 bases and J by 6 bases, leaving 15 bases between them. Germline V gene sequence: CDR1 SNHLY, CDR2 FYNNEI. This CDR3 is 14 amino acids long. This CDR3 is CASSDGRVFSEQYF. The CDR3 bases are TGTGCCAGCAGTGACGGCAGGGTGTTTTCCGAGCAGTACTTC.

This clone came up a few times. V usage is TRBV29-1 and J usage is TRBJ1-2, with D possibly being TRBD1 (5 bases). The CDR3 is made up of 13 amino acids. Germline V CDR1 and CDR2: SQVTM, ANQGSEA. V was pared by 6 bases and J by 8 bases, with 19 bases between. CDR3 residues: CSVDAGPEGGYTF. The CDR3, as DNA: TGCAGCGTCGATGCGGGACCCGAGGGGGGCTACACCTTC.

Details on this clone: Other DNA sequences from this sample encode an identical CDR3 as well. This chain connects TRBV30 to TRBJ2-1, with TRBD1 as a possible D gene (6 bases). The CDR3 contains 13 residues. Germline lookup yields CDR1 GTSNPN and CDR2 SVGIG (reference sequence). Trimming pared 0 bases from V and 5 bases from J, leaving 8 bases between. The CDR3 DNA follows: TGTGCCTGGAGTGTGTCAGGGGACAATGAGCAGTTCTTC. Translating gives CAWSVSGDNEQFF.

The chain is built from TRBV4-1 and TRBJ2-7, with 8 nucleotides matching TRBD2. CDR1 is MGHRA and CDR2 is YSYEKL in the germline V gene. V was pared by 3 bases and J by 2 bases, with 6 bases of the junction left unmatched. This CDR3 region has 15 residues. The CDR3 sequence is CASSHGTSGTYEQYF. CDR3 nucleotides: TGCGCCAGCAGCCATGGTACTAGCGGCACCTACGAGCAGTACTTC.

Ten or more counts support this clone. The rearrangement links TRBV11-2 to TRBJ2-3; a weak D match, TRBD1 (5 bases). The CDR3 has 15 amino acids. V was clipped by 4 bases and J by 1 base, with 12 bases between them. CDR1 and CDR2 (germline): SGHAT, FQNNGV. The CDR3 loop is CASSSRKQGTDTQYF. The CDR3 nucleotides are TGTGCCAGCAGCTCTCGCAAACAGGGCACAGATACGCAGTATTTT.